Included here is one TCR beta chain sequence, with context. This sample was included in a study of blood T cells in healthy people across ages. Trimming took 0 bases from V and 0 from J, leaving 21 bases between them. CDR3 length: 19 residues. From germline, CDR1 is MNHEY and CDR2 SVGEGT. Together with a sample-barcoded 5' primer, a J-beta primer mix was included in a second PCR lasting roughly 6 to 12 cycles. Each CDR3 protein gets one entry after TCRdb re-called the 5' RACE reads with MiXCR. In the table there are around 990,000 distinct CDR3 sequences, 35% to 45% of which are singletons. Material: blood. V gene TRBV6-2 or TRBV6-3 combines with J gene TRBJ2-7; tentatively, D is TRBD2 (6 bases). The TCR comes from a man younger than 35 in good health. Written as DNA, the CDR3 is TGTGCCAGCAGTTACTCGATCCAGGGCGTGCGGGGAATCTCCTACGAGCAGTACTTC. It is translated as CASSYSIQGVRGISYEQYF.